This entry lists 13 T cell receptor beta chains sequenced from one sample in a study of blood T cell repertoires in COVID-19. The assay was immunoSEQ multiplex PCR, and TCRdb's table has in-frame clones only and misses some. The profile shows 360,000 or so clones, nearly 90% of them singletons. Sample: peripheral blood. Every receptor here comes from a man aged 18 to 30 with active or convalescent COVID-19.

The chain recombines TRBV7-2 with TRBJ2-1, with a weak D call TRBD2 (5 bases). This CDR3 has 14 residues. V lost 1 base to trimming and J lost 10 bases, with 14 bases between them. The germline gives CDR1 SGHTA, CDR2 FQGNSA. Here the CDR3 DNA reads TGTGCCAGCAGCTTAGAGCCGAACCCGGGAGAGCAGTTCTTC. As protein: CASSLEPNPGEQFF.

This clone showed up just once. The CDR3 reads CASSLSTGIYEQYF. The CDR3, as DNA: TGTGCCAGCAGCTTGTCGACAGGAATCTACGAGCAGTACTTC. The rearrangement uses TRBV5-6 and TRBJ2-7; possibly TRBD1 for D (6 bases). This CDR3 has 14 residues. V was pared by 1 base and J by 3 bases, with 11 bases between. CDR1 and CDR2 from the germline V gene are SGHDT and YYEEEE.

The J gene is TRBJ1-5, the V gene TRBV7-9; 9 bases line up with TRBD1. The CDR3 runs 15 residues. Germline CDR1 and CDR2: SEHNR and FQNEAQ (reference sequence). Unmatched junction bases numbered 5, after V lost 5 bases and J lost 3 bases. CDR3 nucleotides: TGTGCCAGCAGCCTCCGGGACAGGGACAATCAGCCCCAGCATTTT. It is translated as CASSLRDRDNQPQHF.

This chain connects TRBV10-3 to TRBJ1-2; 9 bases match TRBD1. CDR1 ENHRY and CDR2 SYGVKD come from the germline V gene. The V segment lost 3 bases and the J segment 6 bases; nucleotides outside the gene matches: 5. The CDR3 covers 14 residues. The CDR3 loop reads CAISEADRGHGYTF. The CDR3 DNA is TGTGCCATCAGTGAAGCGGACAGGGGTCATGGCTACACCTTC.

The chain employs TRBV6-2 or TRBV6-3 and TRBJ2-2; maybe TRBD1 (5 bases). V lost 2 bases and J lost 0, with 7 bases in between. Per the germline V gene, CDR1 is MNHEY and CDR2 is SVGEGT. There are 15 residues in the CDR3. The CDR3 coding sequence is TGTGCCAGCAGTTACGCCAGGGCGAACACCGGGGAGCTGTTTTTT. Translated: CASSYARANTGELFF.

The rearrangement uses TRBV12-3 or TRBV12-4 and TRBJ2-5, with TRBD1 identical over 7 bases. The V segment lost 3 bases and the J segment 5 bases; nucleotides outside the gene matches: 0. The CDR3 runs 12 residues. The CDR3 reads CASSFRGETQYF. Written as DNA, the CDR3 is TGTGCCAGCAGTTTCAGGGGGGAGACCCAGTACTTC.

This clone came up once. The V and J genes are TRBV7-9 and TRBJ2-7, with D maybe TRBD1 (6 bases). Trimming took off 4 bases at V and 2 bases at J, with 15 bases between the two ends. The CDR3 runs 15 residues. The V gene's germline CDR1 is SEHNR and CDR2 FQNEAQ (reference sequence). The CDR3 sequence: CASSSTGNGPYEQYF. The CDR3 DNA sequence: TGTGCCAGCAGCTCAACAGGGAACGGCCCCTACGAGCAGTACTTC.

This clone was recorded once. V usage is TRBV15 and J usage is TRBJ1-2; 7 nucleotides match TRBD1. The ends lost 3 bases at V and 2 bases at J; junction bases unmatched: 12. Germline V gene lookup returns CDR1 LNHNV and CDR2 YYDKDF (reference sequence). The CDR3 has 17 amino acids. The CDR3 loop is CATSSPGTEYYNYGYTF. DNA of the CDR3: TGTGCCACCAGCAGTCCCGGGACAGAATACTACAACTATGGCTACACCTTC.

The chain uses TRBV28 and TRBJ2-2; no clear D. The V end was cut by 7 bases, the J end by 0 bases, with 18 bases between. Germline CDR1 is MDHEN and CDR2 is SYDVKM. The CDR3 totals 17 residues. CDR3 region: CASNLGGGAANTGELFF. The DNA of the CDR3 is TGTGCCAGCAACCTAGGTGGCGGAGCCGCGAACACCGGGGAGCTGTTTTTT.

The chain links TRBV27 to TRBJ1-5; 11 nucleotides line up with TRBD1. With 7 bases clipped from V and 1 base from J, the junction kept 9 bases outside the gene matches. The CDR3 is 17 residues long. The germline gives CDR1 MNHEY, CDR2 SMNVEV (reference sequence). The CDR3 loop reads CASNDFRDRGSNQPQHF. The DNA of the CDR3 is TGTGCCAGCAACGATTTCCGGGACAGGGGGAGCAATCAGCCCCAGCATTTT.

This rearrangement joins TRBV27 to TRBJ2-7; TRBD2 might be the D (6 bases). Germline V CDR1 and CDR2: MNHEY, SMNVEV (reference sequence). This CDR3 contains 12 residues. Between the trimmed V and J ends, which lost 6 bases and 5 bases, there was a span of 11 bases. CDR3 sequence: CASRSGVHEQYF. DNA for the CDR3: TGTGCCAGCAGGTCGGGGGTGCACGAGCAGTACTTC.

The V call is TRBV5-4, the J call TRBJ2-5; D gene ambiguous. V gave up 0 bases and J gave up 0 bases, with 9 bases separating them. Germline CDR1 and CDR2: SGHNT and YYREEE (reference sequence). The CDR3 has 15 residues. This chain's CDR3 is CASSLELGYQETQYF. CDR3 bases: TGTGCCAGCAGCTTGGAACTCGGGTACCAAGAGACCCAGTACTTC. Supplemented by reference TRBV5-4 and TRBJ2-5, the full variable domain reads ETGVTQSPTHLIKTRGQQVTLRCSSQSGHNTVSWYQQALGQGPQFIFQYYREEENGRGNFPPRFSGLQFPNYSSELNVNALELDDSALYLCASSLELGYQETQYFGPGTRLLVL.

The chain couples TRBV7-2 to TRBJ1-1, with 8 bases that match TRBD1. Per the germline V gene, CDR1 is SGHTA and CDR2 is FQGNSA. The CDR3 loop spans 16 amino acids. J gave up 5 bases and V 2 bases, and 10 bases lay outside the gene matches. CDR3 residues: CASSLIPQGAGTEAFF. As DNA, the CDR3 is TGTGCCAGCAGCTTAATCCCCCAGGGGGCGGGAACTGAAGCTTTCTTT. Full variable domain (rest looked up from reference TRBV7-2 and TRBJ1-1): GAGVSQSPSNKVTEKGKDVELRCDPISGHTALYWYRQSLGQGLEFLIYFQGNSAPDKSGLPSDRFSAERTGGSVSTLTIQRTQQEDSAVYLCASSLIPQGAGTEAFFGQGTRLTVV.